This T cell receptor beta chain was profiled in a study of T-cell memory formation after mild COVID-19. Only a few counts were recorded for this clonotype. Its target is unknown. Each CDR3 protein is one row after TCRdb ran MiXCR on the 5' RACE reads. Among about 240,000 distinct CDR3 sequences listed, approximately 9% were seen once. Per the germline V gene, CDR1 is LGHNA and CDR2 is YSLEER. The CDR3 contains 15 residues. V lost 1 base to trimming and J lost 10 bases, with 14 bases between them. Whole-study results and caveats: Researchers found some responding clones in pre-infection memory, a sign that cross-reactive memory joined. Contracting clones from day 15 to 85 had balanced CD4/CD8; later expanders favoured CD4+. The authors did not confirm SARS-CoV-2 specificity of second-wave clones peaking day 37.

Source material: PBMCs or a T cell subset sorted from them (not recorded which). V usage is TRBV4-3 and J usage is TRBJ1-6; D gene ambiguous. This TCR was sampled from a man aged 18 to 29 who had mild COVID-19 (a few samples of this study predate the infection). Cell type and time point are not known. The DNA of the CDR3 is TGCGCCAGCAGCCAAGTGCGGGGTGTAAAATCACCCCTCCACTTT. Its translation: CASSQVRGVKSPLHF.